Listed here are 13 T cell receptor beta chains from one sample, sequenced in a study of blood T cells in healthy people across ages. Sample-barcoded 5' priming and a J-beta primer mix drove a second PCR of about 6 to 12 cycles. Each CDR3 protein gets one entry after TCRdb re-called the 5' RACE reads with MiXCR. This table holds about 1.1 million distinct CDR3 sequences, around two fifths found once. Sequencing used blood. The origin of the receptors is a man in his late teens or twenties in good health.

This clonotype was recorded once. The J gene is TRBJ2-7, the V gene TRBV11-1, with 9 bases fitting TRBD2. The CDR3 is 15 amino acids. CDR1 and CDR2 from the germline V gene are SGHAT and FQDESV (reference sequence). Unmatched junction bases numbered 5, after V lost 5 bases and J lost 0 bases. The chain's CDR3 is CASSESGGSSYEQYF. CDR3 bases: TGTGCCAGCAGCGAAAGCGGGGGGAGCTCCTACGAGCAGTACTTC.

Only a few counts were recorded for this clonotype. V and J are TRBV29-1 and TRBJ1-1; D might be TRBD1 (6 bases). Germline lookup yields CDR1 SQVTM and CDR2 ANQGSEA. The CDR3 is 13 amino acids. Deletions cut 6 bases from V and 7 bases from J, with 18 bases between. CDR3 coding DNA: TGCAGCGTCTCAGCGACCCAGGGGAGTGAAGCTTTCTTT. Translating gives CSVSATQGSEAFF.

In its sample, this clonotype was seen a few times. The chain uses TRBV7-2 and TRBJ1-2; D gene uncertain. Trimming cost V 2 bases and J 3 bases, with 13 bases left between them. CDR3 length: 15 residues. In germline, CDR1 is SGHTA, CDR2 FQGNSA. CDR3 coding DNA: TGTGCCAGCAGCTTACGTAGGTCGCAGGACTATGGCTACACCTTC. Translating it yields CASSLRRSQDYGYTF.

The V call is TRBV20-1, the J call TRBJ2-3, with D possibly called TRBD1 or TRBD2 (5 bases each). V was shortened by 3 bases and J by 0 bases, with 10 bases between the two germline ends. The V gene's germline CDR1 is DFQATT and CDR2 SNEGSKA (reference sequence). The CDR3 covers 14 residues. CDR3 sequence reads: CSASTWGSTDTQYF. Here the CDR3 DNA reads TGCAGTGCTAGTACGTGGGGGAGCACAGATACGCAGTATTTT.

This clonotype occurred a few times. J is TRBJ2-3 and V is TRBV3-1, with D possibly being TRBD2 (7 bases). Trimming removed 1 base from V and 3 bases from J, with 17 bases in between. CDR3 length: 17 residues. Germline V lookup: CDR1 LGHDT, CDR2 YNNKEL (reference sequence). CDR3 region: CASSQVRAGASTDTQYF. CDR3 coding DNA: TGTGCCAGCAGCCAAGTACGGGCGGGGGCTAGTACAGATACGCAGTATTTT.

This clonotype was seen repeatedly, ten times or more. The chain links TRBV10-3 to TRBJ2-7; D is ambiguous. Germline values: CDR1 ENHRY, CDR2 SYGVKD. The CDR3 length is 11 residues. Trimming took 10 bases from V and 5 from J, leaving 12 bases between them. The CDR3 coding sequence is TGTGCCACGTTCGCGGAACACGAGCAGTACTTC. Protein product: CATFAEHEQYF.

This sequence joins TRBV14 and TRBJ1-2, with D perhaps TRBD1 (5 bases). Germline assignment: CDR1 SGHDN and CDR2 FVKESK. V gave up 6 bases and J gave up 0 bases, with 11 bases separating them. CDR3 length: 14 residues. The CDR3 DNA reads as TGTGCCAGCAGTAAGGGACTAGCTAACTATGGCTACACCTTC. Protein sequence: CASSKGLANYGYTF. Looking up the rest from reference TRBV14 and TRBJ1-2 gives the full variable domain: EAGVTQFPSHSVIEKGQTVTLRCDPISGHDNLYWYRRVMGKEIKFLLHFVKESKQDESGMPNNRFLAERTGGTYSTLKVQPAELEDSGVYFCASSKGLANYGYTFGSGTRLTVV.

V is TRBV5-1 and J is TRBJ1-1, with D unclear. The CDR3 runs to 15 residues. Between the trimmed V and J ends, which lost 4 bases and 4 bases, there was a span of 17 bases. Looked up from germline, CDR1 is SGHRS and CDR2 is YFSETQ. The CDR3 DNA reads as TGCGCCAGCAGCGAGACCCCTGGACCGAGCACTGAAGCTTTCTTT. This encodes CASSETPGPSTEAFF.

The chain recombines TRBV19 with TRBJ1-5; D not certain. Germline V gives CDR1 LNHDA, CDR2 SQIVND (reference sequence). CDR3 size: 16 residues. Between the trimmed V and J ends, which lost 5 bases and 2 bases, there was a span of 16 bases. The CDR3 region has the DNA TGTGCCAGTAGTCCCCGGCAGCCTGGGGGCAATCAGCCCCAGCATTTT. Translation gives CASSPRQPGGNQPQHF.

The rearrangement uses TRBV13 and TRBJ2-1; 8 bases line up with TRBD2. Trimming removed 1 base from V and 10 bases from J; junction bases left unmatched: 9. CDR1 PRHDT and CDR2 FYEKMQ come from the germline V gene (reference sequence). The CDR3 contains 15 residues. CDR3 residues: CASSLAGGEFEEQFF. CDR3 bases: TGTGCCAGCAGCTTAGCGGGGGGGGAGTTTGAAGAGCAGTTCTTC.

This clonotype has only a few counts. V usage is TRBV11-2 and J usage is TRBJ2-7, with no clear D. The tail of the sequence fits TRBJ2-5 better, so the J call may be wrong. This CDR3 has 15 residues. Germline V gene data show CDR1 as SGHAT and CDR2 as FQNNGV. CDR3 sequence (DNA): TGTGCCAGCAGCTCAAGAGGTCTGGGAACGGAGACCCAGTACTTC. Translated: CASSSRGLGTETQYF.

This chain joins TRBV20-1 and TRBJ2-4; 7 bases agree with TRBD2. V dropped 3 bases and J dropped 1; count of bases not matched to a gene: 3. The CDR3 loop spans 14 amino acids. The V gene's germline CDR1 is DFQATT and CDR2 SNEGSKA (reference sequence). CDR3 residues: CSASRGDAKNIQYF. In DNA form, the CDR3 reads TGCAGTGCTAGTCGGGGGGACGCCAAAAACATTCAGTACTTC.

This clonotype turned up a few times. This chain links TRBV6-5 with TRBJ2-1; 8 positions match TRBD2. Trimming removed 3 bases from V and 5 bases from J; junction bases left unmatched: 6. In germline, CDR1 is MNHEY, CDR2 SVGAGI. The CDR3 has 15 amino acids. The CDR3: CASSYGAGGHNEQFF. Written as DNA, the CDR3 is TGTGCCAGCAGTTATGGGGCGGGGGGCCACAATGAGCAGTTCTTC.